Below, one T cell receptor (beta chain) is given with its context. V dropped 0 bases and J dropped 1 base, with 10 bases sitting between them. CDR1 is SGHTA and CDR2 is FQGNSA in the germline V gene. The CDR3 is 15 residues long. This specimen belongs to a study of early T cells in non-severe SARS-CoV-2 infection. TCRdb independently ran MiXCR on the 5' RACE reads; one entry per CDR3 protein. In the table there are about 76,000 distinct CDR3 sequences, about 16% of which are singletons. This TCR was recovered from an adult who was a healthcare worker with PCR-confirmed SARS-CoV-2 infection or an uninfected control (not recorded which). The chain carries TRBV7-2 and TRBJ2-7; D gene unclear. What was sequenced was whole blood. This CDR3 is CASSLAGMGSYEQYF. As DNA, the CDR3 is TGTGCCAGCAGCTTAGCGGGTATGGGTTCCTACGAGCAGTACTTC.